The 29 T cell receptor beta chains below all came from one sample that was sequenced in a study of regulatory T cells in long-lasting Graves disease listed by TCRdb under 2021. Library creation used multiplex PCR. The instrument was an Illumina HiSeq 4000. TCR beta libraries were built with iRepertoire HTBI primers and Arm-PCR amplification of CDR3 regions. The raw public data were reprocessed by TCRdb itself: fastp quality trimming at Q25, MiXCR clonotype calling, in-frame beta chains only. Rows are unified per CDR3 protein, each entry keeping the most common DNA and genes. Within this sample are 350,000 to 500,000 distinct CDR3 sequences, with around 20% of them counted one time only. About 13% of the sample goes to the ten largest clones. The sample's time point label is to be understood as: persistent/refractory GD, antithyroid drugs over 5 years with positive TRAb. For both TCR sequencing and RNA sequencing, RNA was extracted from PBMCs in TRIzol.

This specimen consisted of peripheral blood mononuclear cells (PBMCs), obtained when the disease was refractory, from a patient treated with antithyroid drugs. All receptors derive from a female donor with Graves disease.

About this clonotype itself: Since a much larger clone is just one base distant, this may be a read error. The V and J genes are TRBV20-1 and TRBJ2-5, with 7 nucleotides matching TRBD1. The CDR3 length is 14 residues. Germline V gene sequence: CDR1 DFQATT, CDR2 SNEGSKA (reference sequence). CDR3 residues: CRVTGQASQGTQYF. The CDR3 bases are TGCAGGGTAACCGGACAGGCCAGCCAAGGGACCCAGTACTTC.

This clonotype was counted a few times. The rearrangement joins TRBV5-1 to TRBJ1-1; D not resolved. Trimming left V 2 bases short and J 0 bases short, with 8 bases between. The CDR3 extends over 14 amino acids. Germline CDR1 reads SGHRS; CDR2 reads YFSETQ. The CDR3 DNA follows: TGCGCCAGCAGCTTTATAGACATGAACACTGAAGCTTTCTTT. The encoded protein is CASSFIDMNTEAFF. The full variable domain, with the rest looked up from reference TRBV5-1 and TRBJ1-1, is KAGVTQTPRYLIKTRGQQVTLSCSPISGHRSVSWYQQTPGQGLQFLFEYFSETQRNKGNFPGRFSGRQFSNSRSEMNVSTLELGDSALYLCASSFIDMNTEAFFGQGTRLTVV.

Remarks on this clonotype: With a much larger clone just one base away, this may be a read error. V gene TRBV28 combines with J gene TRBJ2-2; D ambiguous. The CDR3 extends over 16 amino acids. Per germline, CDR1 MDHEN and CDR2 SYDVKM. Trimming took off 7 bases at V and 2 bases at J, with 17 bases between the two ends. CDR3 bases: TGTGCCAGCACCGATCTTGAAGGCCTTAACACCGGGGAGCTGTTTTTT. It specifies CASTDLEGLNTGELFF.

This clonotype was recorded at least ten times. The V and J genes are TRBV7-8 and TRBJ1-3; 9 nucleotides align to TRBD1. After removal of 5 bases from V and 0 bases from J, the junction contained 14 bases not matched to a gene. Germline CDR1 SGHVS, CDR2 FQNEAQ. CDR3 length: 19 residues. CDR3 coding DNA: TGTGCCAGCAGCGCTCCCGGACAGGGGAACCCCTACTCTGGAAACACCATATATTTT. Translated, it gives CASSAPGQGNPYSGNTIYF.

This clonotype was detected ten times or more. This chain links TRBV20-1 with TRBJ1-1; D not certain. The CDR3 length is 11 residues. V was trimmed by 4 bases and J by 1 base, leaving 4 bases between them. CDR1 and CDR2 (germline): DFQATT, SNEGSKA (reference sequence). The CDR3 spells CSANRNTEAFF. The CDR3 nucleotides read TGCAGTGCTAATCGGAACACTGAAGCTTTCTTT.

This chain joins TRBV2 and TRBJ2-7, with 10 bases matching TRBD2. This CDR3 comprises 15 residues. V lost 4 bases to trimming and J lost 6 bases; unmatched junction nucleotides: 9. Per the germline V gene, CDR1 is SNHLY and CDR2 is FYNNEI. CDR3 DNA: TGTGCCAGCAGTGTCAGGAGACTAGCGGGTTGCGAGCAGTACTTC. This codes for CASSVRRLAGCEQYF.

This clonotype has only a few counts. The chain is built from TRBV30 and TRBJ2-2, with 7 bases identical to TRBD2. CDR1 GTSNPN and CDR2 SVGIG come from the germline V gene (reference sequence). Unmatched junction bases numbered 8, after V lost 2 bases and J lost 2 bases. The CDR3 spans 16 residues. The CDR3 DNA sequence: TGTGCCTGGAGTCCAGCGGGAATCACCAACACCGGGGAGCTGTTTTTT. Its protein product is CAWSPAGITNTGELFF.

The J gene is TRBJ2-7, the V gene TRBV20-1, with D hard to call. The V gene lost 1 base and the J gene lost 2 bases, with 6 bases spanning the gap. In germline, CDR1 is DFQATT, CDR2 SNEGSKA (reference sequence). The CDR3 spans 12 residues. In nucleotides, the CDR3 is TGCAGTGCTAGAGCCCAGGCCTACGAGCAGTACTTC. Encoded protein: CSARAQAYEQYF.

This clonotype was found many times. CDR3 loop: CAGQSGSSETQYF. The CDR3 DNA reads as TGTGCCGGACAAAGCGGGAGTAGTGAGACCCAGTACTTC. The rearrangement joins TRBV5-6 to TRBJ2-5, with 8 bases lining up with TRBD2. The V segment lost 10 bases and the J segment 5 bases; nucleotides outside the gene matches: 10. The CDR3 length is 13 residues. CDR1 is SGHDT and CDR2 is YYEEEE in the germline V gene.

This clonotype was recorded a few times. The rearrangement uses TRBV5-1 and TRBJ1-6; 8 bases fit TRBD1. There are 15 residues in the CDR3. Trimming removed 1 base from V and 9 bases from J; junction bases left unmatched: 6. From germline, CDR1 is SGHRS and CDR2 YFSETQ. The CDR3 here is CASSLSGGNGSPLHF. CDR3 nucleotides: TGCGCCAGCAGCTTGTCAGGGGGCAACGGTTCACCCCTCCACTTT.

This clonotype was detected only a few times. The chain uses TRBV30 and TRBJ2-5, with no clear D. The CDR3 totals 14 residues. V gave up 2 bases and J gave up 4 bases, with 14 bases separating them. The germline V gene has CDR1 GTSNPN and CDR2 SVGIG (reference sequence). The CDR3 reads CAWSYAGFRETQYF. The CDR3 region has the DNA TGTGCCTGGAGTTACGCCGGCTTCAGAGAGACCCAGTACTTC.

The chain carries TRBV18 and TRBJ2-7; D possibly corresponds to TRBD1 (5 bases). Germline V gene lookup returns CDR1 KGHSH and CDR2 LQKENI. Trimming cost V 4 bases and J 3 bases, with 19 bases left between them. The CDR3 is 16 amino acids. The CDR3 bases are TGTGCCAGCTCACTAAACCGGCAGACAGTTAACTACGAGCAGTACTTC. Translated: CASSLNRQTVNYEQYF.

This clonotype has more than one count but fewer than ten. The chain carries TRBV5-1 and TRBJ2-2; D gene unclear. Germline CDR1 SGHRS, CDR2 YFSETQ. The CDR3 spans 16 residues. V was trimmed by 4 bases and J by 0 bases, leaving 13 bases between them. CDR3 DNA: TGCGCCAGCAGCCCGAGGACCCTTACGAACACCGGGGAGCTGTTTTTT. Its translation is CASSPRTLTNTGELFF.

The V gene is TRBV6-2 or TRBV6-3, the J gene TRBJ2-3; no clear D. The CDR3 has 13 amino acids. Germline-derived CDR1 and CDR2 are MNHEY and SVGEGT. Between the trimmed V and J ends, which lost 1 base and 6 bases, there was a span of 8 bases. The CDR3 DNA reads as TGTGCCAGCAGTTACTACGAGAGGGATACGCAGTATTTT. The encoded protein is CASSYYERDTQYF.

As concerns this clonotype: A read error is possible here, since a much larger clone lies one base away. The chain is built from TRBV27 and TRBJ2-2, with D maybe TRBD2 (7 bases). CDR3 length equals 15 residues. In germline, CDR1 is MNHEY, CDR2 SMNVEV (reference sequence). The CDR3: CASSEKQGRGGGLFF. CDR3 coding DNA: TGTGCCAGCAGTGAAAAACAGGGTCGGGGCGGGGGGCTGTTTTTT.

The V and J genes are TRBV25-1 and TRBJ1-6; D is unclear. Germline V gives CDR1 MGHDK, CDR2 SYGVNS. Trimming cost V 1 base and J 7 bases, with 11 bases left between them. The CDR3 has 15 residues. CDR3 region: CASSESVSRNSPLHF. Written as DNA, the CDR3 is TGTGCCAGCAGTGAATCCGTCTCTCGGAATTCACCCCTCCACTTT. Together with reference TRBV25-1 and TRBJ1-6, the CDR3 gives the full variable domain: EADIYQTPRYLVIGTGKKITLECSQTMGHDKMYWYQQDPGMELHLIHYSYGVNSTEKGDLSSESTVSRIRTEHFPLTLESARPSHTSQYLCASSESVSRNSPLHFGNGTRLTVT.

This clonotype was counted ten times or more. V usage is TRBV20-1 and J usage is TRBJ1-5, with a tentative D call TRBD1 (5 bases). Trimming removed 5 bases at V and 7 bases at J, with 15 bases between. CDR1 DFQATT and CDR2 SNEGSKA come from the germline V gene (reference sequence). The CDR3 is 13 amino acids. CDR3 DNA sequence: TGCAGTGCTGGGGCCCGTACGGGACAGCCCCAGCATTTT. Translating gives CSAGARTGQPQHF.

A note on this clonotype: This sequence may be a read error, since a much larger clone differs from it by one base. This chain joins TRBV6-5 and TRBJ1-1, with 7 bases identical to TRBD1. The CDR3 length is 15 residues. J lost 1 base, V lost 1 base, and 3 bases had no gene match. Germline CDR1 is MNHEY and CDR2 is SVGAGI. The CDR3 loop is CASSYLGGRNTEAFF. Here the CDR3 DNA reads TGTGCCAGCAGTTACTTAGGGGGCAGGAACACTGAAGCTTTCTTT.

The J gene is TRBJ2-3, the V gene TRBV6-5, with D tentatively TRBD2 (5 bases). Germline V lookup: CDR1 MNHEY, CDR2 SVGAGI. This CDR3 region has 16 residues. The V gene lost 2 bases and the J gene lost 2 bases, with 14 bases spanning the gap. The CDR3 sequence is CASSYGRASNTDTQYF. In DNA form, the CDR3 reads TGTGCCAGCAGTTACGGGCGGGCCTCGAACACAGATACGCAGTATTTT.

This clonotype was detected once. V and J are TRBV19 and TRBJ2-1; weak D call: TRBD2 (5 bases). The CDR3 totals 16 residues. The germline gives CDR1 LNHDA, CDR2 SQIVND (reference sequence). Trimming stripped 4 bases from V and 2 bases from J, with 15 bases between. The CDR3 sequence is CASSKPGISTYNEQFF. Written as DNA, the CDR3 is TGTGCCAGTAGTAAACCCGGGATCTCTACCTACAATGAGCAGTTCTTC.

The table lists this clonotype with many counts. CDR3 sequence (DNA): TGTGCCAGTCTAGCGGCGCGAGGCGGGACCTACGAGCAGTACTTC. Encoded protein: CASLAARGGTYEQYF. The chain recombines TRBV2 with TRBJ2-7; 7 bases map to TRBD2. The ends lost 9 bases at V and 2 bases at J; junction bases unmatched: 13. Germline assignment: CDR1 SNHLY and CDR2 FYNNEI. The CDR3 has 15 residues.

This clonotype was detected many times. The chain carries TRBV28 and TRBJ1-2; 9 nucleotides match TRBD1. The ends lost 6 bases at V and 8 bases at J; junction bases unmatched: 10. Per the germline V gene, CDR1 is MDHEN and CDR2 is SYDVKM. The CDR3 covers 14 residues. The CDR3 DNA sequence: TGTGCCAGCAGCACAAGGACAGGGGATTTCGGCTACACCTTC. Translation: CASSTRTGDFGYTF.

The table lists this clonotype with many counts. The CDR3 DNA sequence: TGTGCCAGCAGTTTTGACAGGGGAGAGACCCAGTACTTC. Residues: CASSFDRGETQYF. The chain uses TRBV28 and TRBJ2-5; 8 bases line up with TRBD1. V lost 3 bases and J lost 4; bases outside the gene matches: 1. The CDR3 extends over 13 amino acids. Germline loops: CDR1 MDHEN, CDR2 SYDVKM.

In its sample, this clonotype was seen a few times. V and J are TRBV27 and TRBJ2-7; 10 nucleotides align to TRBD1. V gave up 8 bases and J gave up 7 bases; unmatched junction bases: 5. Germline V CDR1 and CDR2: MNHEY, SMNVEV (reference sequence). The CDR3 has 12 amino acids. CDR3 protein: CASLGTGDEQYF. Here the CDR3 DNA reads TGTGCCAGCCTAGGGACAGGGGATGAGCAGTACTTC.

In its sample, this clonotype was seen a few times. The J gene is TRBJ2-1, the V gene TRBV29-1; TRBD2 matches 10 bases. V dropped 7 bases and J dropped 5; count of bases not matched to a gene: 5. Germline assignment: CDR1 SQVTM and CDR2 ANQGSEA. The CDR3 contains 13 residues. CDR3 in DNA: TGCAGCGCCAGTAGCGGGAGGCACAATGAGCAGTTCTTC. Translation: CSASSGRHNEQFF.

This clonotype showed up many times. The chain carries TRBV12-3 or TRBV12-4 and TRBJ2-7; 8 positions agree with TRBD2. V was clipped by 6 bases and J by 12 bases; unmatched bases: 16. The CDR3 has 14 residues. Written as DNA, the CDR3 is TGTGCCAGCAGCCAAGGGCTAGCGGGTAGCCTAGGGTACTTC. Translation gives CASSQGLAGSLGYF.

The CDR3 protein is CASSRSGDPNYGYTF. DNA for the CDR3: TGTGCCAGCAGCCGATCAGGCGATCCTAACTATGGCTACACCTTC. The gene calls are TRBV7-2 and TRBJ1-2, with D unclear. CDR3 length: 15 amino acids. The germline V and J ends were trimmed by 5 bases and 0 bases, with 13 bases remaining between them. In germline, CDR1 is SGHTA, CDR2 FQGNSA.

At least ten counts were recorded for this clonotype. This chain links TRBV6-1 with TRBJ2-5; D perhaps matches TRBD1 (5 bases). Germline-derived CDR1 and CDR2 are MNHNS and SASEGT. The CDR3 has 12 residues. V dropped 8 bases and J dropped 7 bases, with 14 bases sitting between them. DNA of the CDR3: TGTGCCAGCCAACAGGCGCATGGGACCCAGTACTTC. Protein sequence: CASQQAHGTQYF.

On this clonotype itself: A read error is likely, as this CDR3 ends without the conserved phenylalanine or tryptophan. The chain couples TRBV20-1 to TRBJ2-7; D unresolved. The CDR3 runs to 13 residues. The germline V gene encodes CDR1 DFQATT and CDR2 SNEGSKA (reference sequence). Deletions cut 1 base from V and 6 bases from J, with 13 bases between. This CDR3 is CSARGPDGSEQYL. CDR3 nucleotides: TGCAGTGCTAGAGGACCAGATGGATCCGAGCAGTACCTC.